This T cell receptor (beta chain) was sequenced for a study of cytomegalovirus exposure and HLA in healthy donors. As concerns this clone: Its antigen is unidentified.

Generated by immunoSEQ multiplex PCR, the TCRdb table keeps only in-frame clones and is missing some. The sample yields about 130,000 clones, under 90% seen once. The V and J ends lost 1 base and 8 bases respectively, with 17 bases between them. Germline CDR1 reads LNHNV; CDR2 reads YYDKDF (reference sequence). The CDR3 is made up of 16 amino acids. Study-level points and caveats: Usually a TCR sequence was rare, but some public TCRs were found in many donors. A list of approximately 150 TCR beta chains associated with cytomegalovirus was given.

The donors were part of the approximately 120-subject validation cohort, which stood apart from the roughly 700-subject first cohort. The receptor was derived from a woman aged 18-29 years in good health and CMV-seronegative. V is TRBV15 and J is TRBJ1-4; D possibly corresponds to TRBD1 (5 bases). The sample taken for sequencing was PBMCs. The CDR3 loop is CATSRAPGKSGEKLFF. As DNA, the CDR3 is TGTGCCACCAGCAGAGCCCCAGGGAAATCTGGCGAAAAACTGTTTTTT.